Listed here are 9 T cell receptor beta chains from one sample, sequenced in a study of regulatory and conventional T cells in RAG deficiency. The sorted conventional CD4+ T cells were CD25-low and CD127-high, with genomic DNA sequenced. The repertoire was sequenced with immunoSEQ multiplex PCR; TCRdb's copy has only in-frame clones and lacks some. Here the sample spans around 22,000 clones, 85% to 95% being singletons. In addition, the sample was reused for a study of regulatory T cells. Per that paper: Amplification used 52 TRBV primers and 13 TRBJ primers.

The sample was CD4+ T cells sorted from blood. The receptors shown here come from a human donor in good health.

This chain connects TRBV5-1 to TRBJ2-7, with TRBD2 identical over 11 bases. Germline-derived CDR1 and CDR2 are SGHRS and YFSETQ. V dropped 5 bases and J dropped 2; count of bases not matched to a gene: 6. The CDR3 has 15 amino acids. In DNA form, the CDR3 reads TGCGCCAGCAGTGCCGGGACTAGCGGAGCCTACGAGCAGTACTTC. The encoded protein is CASSAGTSGAYEQYF.

This clone was counted a single time. This chain links TRBV6-5 with TRBJ2-6; D is undetermined. The CDR3 has 15 amino acids. V lost 5 bases, J lost 0 bases, and 8 bases lay in between. The germline CDR1 and CDR2 sequences are MNHEY and SVGAGI. The CDR3 DNA follows: TGTGCCAGCAGTCTAGGAGTCTCTGGGGCCAACGTCCTGACTTTC. Protein sequence: CASSLGVSGANVLTF.

The rearrangement joins TRBV6-1 to TRBJ1-2; 9 bases fit TRBD1. Germline V CDR1 and CDR2: MNHNS, SASEGT. Unmatched junction bases numbered 9, after V lost 6 bases and J lost 4 bases. The CDR3 extends over 15 amino acids. The CDR3 region is CASSQRRTGAYGYTF. The DNA of the CDR3 is TGTGCCAGCAGCCAAAGAAGGACAGGGGCCTATGGCTACACCTTC.

The V gene is TRBV4-2, the J gene TRBJ2-5, with TRBD2 matching over 12 bases. Per the germline V gene, CDR1 is LGHNA and CDR2 is YNFKEQ. The ends lost 1 base at V and 4 bases at J; junction bases unmatched: 10. There are 18 residues in the CDR3. CDR3 nucleotides: TGTGCCAGCAGCCAAGGGCAACTAGCGGGGGGAAAGGGAGAGACCCAGTACTTC. Translation: CASSQGQLAGGKGETQYF.

V usage is TRBV2 and J usage is TRBJ2-2, with unresolved D. V was pared by 6 bases and J by 6 bases, with 11 bases between. Germline V gene sequence: CDR1 SNHLY, CDR2 FYNNEI. There are 13 residues in the CDR3. The CDR3: CASRGNVAGELFF. The CDR3 DNA reads TGTGCCAGCAGGGGAAACGTGGCCGGGGAGCTGTTTTTT.

This clone was detected only once. This chain links TRBV5-6 with TRBJ1-1; D gene uncertain. V gave up 2 bases and J gave up 5 bases, with 7 bases separating them. The CDR3 runs 12 residues. Germline-derived CDR1 and CDR2 are SGHDT and YYEEEE. The CDR3 DNA reads TGTGCCAGCAGCTTTAGTCGGACTGAAGCTTTCTTT. This sequence encodes CASSFSRTEAFF.

The gene calls are TRBV5-1 and TRBJ1-2; D gene ambiguous. V was trimmed by 0 bases and J by 4 bases, leaving 7 bases between them. This CDR3 is built from 13 residues. Germline V CDR1 and CDR2: SGHRS, YFSETQ. The CDR3 region has the DNA TGCGCCAGCAGCTTGGAGATAGGCTATGGCTACACCTTC. It yields the protein CASSLEIGYGYTF.

The chain links TRBV18 to TRBJ2-7, with D tentatively TRBD1 (5 bases). Germline V gives CDR1 KGHSH, CDR2 LQKENI. Trimming shortened V by 1 base and J by 7 bases, and 14 bases separated the two germline ends. CDR3 length equals 14 residues. The CDR3 nucleotides read TGTGCCAGCTCACCACGGTCCCAGGGTGGGGAGCAGTACTTC. This codes for CASSPRSQGGEQYF.

The CDR3 nucleotides read TGTGCCAGCAGTGTTGGTCCGGGACAGGGGTCCTACGAGCAGTACTTC. Amino acids: CASSVGPGQGSYEQYF. The chain has TRBV2 and TRBJ2-7; TRBD1 agrees at 10 bases. There are 16 residues in the CDR3. Germline V gene lookup returns CDR1 SNHLY and CDR2 FYNNEI. With V trimmed by 4 bases and J by 1 base, 7 bases remained unmatched.